This entry is about one TCR beta chain. This clonotype was seen a handful of times. The antigen it binds to is not known. Base qualities are not recorded, but no much larger clone differs from it by a single base. The sample originates from a study of T-cell memory formation after mild COVID-19 (dated by TCRdb to about 2021). Background on the whole study: TCR sequence clusters from the two donors were largely donor specific. In a couple of donors, T-cell clones that expanded and contracted after mild COVID-19 were followed by sequencing TCRalpha and TCRbeta repertoires longitudinally. The cohort was made up of two young adult volunteers, one female and one male, who were previously healthy.

Counted from cysteine to phenylalanine, this CDR3 has 17 amino acids. Only the CDR3 portion is preserved as DNA: 51 bases, with reading frame beginning at the first base. V is clipped by 5 bases and J by 3 bases, and the sequence between their germline boundaries is 19 bases long. As encoded in the germline V gene (reference sequence), CDR1 is SEHNR while CDR2 is FQNEAQ. This sample was sequenced with an Illumina NovaSeq 6000. TCRalpha and TCRbeta cDNA libraries were built by 5'RACE with constant-segment primers, adding sample barcodes and unique molecular identifiers. Trizol reagent was used to extract RNA from every sample. Library amplification was performed in two PCR steps, and a second sample barcode and Illumina TruSeq adapters were introduced in the second step. The libraries were sequenced on an Illumina NovaSeq using 2 x 150 bp paired-end reads. As for the original processing: Demultiplexing of reads and collapsing into UMI-guided consensus sequences were performed with migec v1.2.7. With mixcr v2.1.11, UMI consensuses were aligned to TRA and TRB V and J templates and assembled into clonotypes. A clonotype was counted as expanded or contracted only if both edgeR and NoisET called the change significant, with noise models trained on biological replicates. edgeR calls used a false discovery rate-adjusted p below 0.01 and a log2 fold-change threshold of 1. PCA with hierarchical clustering of max-normalized trajectories of the 1000 most abundant clonotypes was used as exploratory dynamics analysis. Separately sequenced CD4+ and CD8+ repertoires were used to assign a CD4 or CD8 phenotype to each responding clone. TCRdb's own reprocessing of the public reads used fastp at Q25 and MiXCR and kept productive beta chains. One record per CDR3 amino acid sequence lists the most common genes and DNA. TCRdb, not the original authors, processed these V and J calls. The sample data list a few hundred thousand distinct CDR3 sequences, and around 15% of these were observed just once. Together, the top ten hold 22% of the sample.

The research as a whole found: Some responding clones were detected in pre-infection memory, which suggested that pre-existing cross-reactive memory T cells had joined the SARS-CoV-2 response. Clones contracting from day 15 to 85 had balanced CD4/CD8 phenotypes, while a second wave expanding from day 15 to 37 was biased towards CD4+. Whether the second-wave clones peaking on day 37 were SARS-CoV-2 specific was not confirmed. Contracting CD4+ clones were located mainly in the CM and EM memory subsets, whereas CD8+ clones were found to be enriched in EMRA. Only a couple of mild cases were covered in the study, and larger cohorts including severe cases with pre-infection samples were considered necessary.

Ficoll-Paque density gradient centrifugation was the method used to isolate PBMCs. The receptor was derived from a young man who had mild COVID-19 (a few samples of this study predate the infection). The sample titles of this study are shuffled in the database, so cell type and time point are left out; the donor was told from shared clones. The chain employs TRBV7-9 and TRBJ2-2; a tentative D match to TRBD2 spans 6 bases. Sequences were obtained from PBMCs or a T cell subset sorted from them (not recorded which). The DNA sequence is TGTGCCAGCAGCCATCGACGGCCCGGAGGGGACACCGGGGAGCTGTTTTTT. Its amino acids are CASSHRRPGGDTGELFF.